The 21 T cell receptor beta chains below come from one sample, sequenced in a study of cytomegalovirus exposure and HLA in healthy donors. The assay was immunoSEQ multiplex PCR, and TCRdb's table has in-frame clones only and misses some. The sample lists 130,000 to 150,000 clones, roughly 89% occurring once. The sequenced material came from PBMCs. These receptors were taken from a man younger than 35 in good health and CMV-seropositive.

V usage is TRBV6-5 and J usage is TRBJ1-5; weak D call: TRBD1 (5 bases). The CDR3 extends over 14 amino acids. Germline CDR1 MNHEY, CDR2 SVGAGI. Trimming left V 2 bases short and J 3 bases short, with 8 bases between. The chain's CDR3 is CASSYRGVNQPQHF. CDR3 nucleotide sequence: TGTGCCAGCAGTTACAGGGGCGTCAATCAGCCCCAGCATTTT.

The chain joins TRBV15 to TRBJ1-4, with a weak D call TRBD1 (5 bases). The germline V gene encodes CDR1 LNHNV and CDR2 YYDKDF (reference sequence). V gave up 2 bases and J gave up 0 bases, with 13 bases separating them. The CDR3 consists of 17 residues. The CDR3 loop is CATSRSPGQATNEKLFF. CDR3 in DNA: TGTGCCACCAGCAGATCCCCTGGACAAGCAACTAATGAAAAACTGTTTTTT. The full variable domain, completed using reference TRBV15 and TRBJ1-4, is DAMVIQNPRYQVTQFGKPVTLSCSQTLNHNVMYWYQQKSSQAPKLLFHYYDKDFNNEADTPDNFQSRRPNTSFCFLDIRSPGLGDTAMYLCATSRSPGQATNEKLFFGSGTQLSVL.

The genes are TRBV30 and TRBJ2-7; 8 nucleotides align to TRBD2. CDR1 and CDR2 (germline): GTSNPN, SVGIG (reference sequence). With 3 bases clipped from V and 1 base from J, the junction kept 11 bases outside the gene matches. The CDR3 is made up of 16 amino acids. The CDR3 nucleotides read TGTGCCTGGAGCTCCTTTGCGGGGGGCCTATCCTACGAGCAGTACTTC. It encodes CAWSSFAGGLSYEQYF. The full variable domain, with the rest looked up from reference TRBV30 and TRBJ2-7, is SQTIHQWPATLVQPVGSPLSLECTVEGTSNPNLYWYRQAAGRGLQLLFYSVGIGQISSEVPQNLSASRPQDRQFILSSKKLLLSDSGFYLCAWSSFAGGLSYEQYFGPGTRLTVT.

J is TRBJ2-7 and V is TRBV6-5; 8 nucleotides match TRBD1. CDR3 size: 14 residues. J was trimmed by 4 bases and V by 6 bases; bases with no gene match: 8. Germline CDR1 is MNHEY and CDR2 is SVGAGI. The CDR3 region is CASRMSGQGYEQYF. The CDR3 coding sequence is TGTGCCAGCAGAATGTCAGGACAGGGTTACGAGCAGTACTTC.

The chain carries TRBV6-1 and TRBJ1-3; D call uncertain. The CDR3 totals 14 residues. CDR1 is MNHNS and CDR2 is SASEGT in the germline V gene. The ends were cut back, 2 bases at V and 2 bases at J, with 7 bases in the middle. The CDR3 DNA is TGTGCCAGCAGTGAACCCGGAGCTGGAAACACCATATATTTT. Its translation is CASSEPGAGNTIYF.

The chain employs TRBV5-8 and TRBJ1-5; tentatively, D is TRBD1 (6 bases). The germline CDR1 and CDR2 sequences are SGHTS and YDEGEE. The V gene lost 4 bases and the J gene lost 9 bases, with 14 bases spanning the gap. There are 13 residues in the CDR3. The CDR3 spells CASSATRGGPQHF. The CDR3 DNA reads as TGTGCCAGCAGCGCGACGAGGGGGGGGCCCCAGCATTTT.

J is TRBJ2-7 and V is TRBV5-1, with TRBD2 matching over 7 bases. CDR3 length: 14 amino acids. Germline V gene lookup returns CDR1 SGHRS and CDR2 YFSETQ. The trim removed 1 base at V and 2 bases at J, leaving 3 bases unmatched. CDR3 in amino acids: CASSLRAGPYEQYF. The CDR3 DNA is TGCGCCAGCAGCTTGAGAGCGGGACCCTACGAGCAGTACTTC.

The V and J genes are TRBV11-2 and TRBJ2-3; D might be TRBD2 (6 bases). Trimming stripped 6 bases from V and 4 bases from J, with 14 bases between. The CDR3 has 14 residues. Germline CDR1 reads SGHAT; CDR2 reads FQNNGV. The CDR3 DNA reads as TGTGCCAGCAGATCGGGACTTCGGGCAGATACGCAGTATTTT. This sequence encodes CASRSGLRADTQYF.

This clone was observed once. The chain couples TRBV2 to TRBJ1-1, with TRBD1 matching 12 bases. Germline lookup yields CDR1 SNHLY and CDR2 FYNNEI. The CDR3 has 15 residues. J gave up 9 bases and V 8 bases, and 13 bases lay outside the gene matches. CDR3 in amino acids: CASQHAGQGARKAFF. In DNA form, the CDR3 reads TGTGCCAGCCAACATGCGGGACAGGGGGCAAGGAAAGCTTTCTTT.

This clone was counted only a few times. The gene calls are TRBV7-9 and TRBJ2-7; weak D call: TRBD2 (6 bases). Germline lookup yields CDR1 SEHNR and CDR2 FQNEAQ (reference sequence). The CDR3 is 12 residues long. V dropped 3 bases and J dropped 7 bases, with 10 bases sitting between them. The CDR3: CASSLRDQEQYF. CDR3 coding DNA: TGTGCCAGCAGCTTGCGGGATCAGGAGCAGTACTTC.

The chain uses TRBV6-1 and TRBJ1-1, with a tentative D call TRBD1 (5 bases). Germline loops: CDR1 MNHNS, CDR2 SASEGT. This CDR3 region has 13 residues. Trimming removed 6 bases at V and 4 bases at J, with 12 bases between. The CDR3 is CASRFLGGTEAFF. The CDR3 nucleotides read TGTGCCAGCAGGTTTTTGGGGGGCACTGAAGCTTTCTTT.

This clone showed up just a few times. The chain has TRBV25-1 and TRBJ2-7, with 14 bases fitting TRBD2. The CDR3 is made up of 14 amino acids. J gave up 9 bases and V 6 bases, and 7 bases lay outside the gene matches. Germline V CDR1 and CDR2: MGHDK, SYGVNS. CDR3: CASRPGLAGERQYF. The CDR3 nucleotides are TGTGCCAGCAGACCGGGACTAGCGGGAGAACGGCAGTACTTC.

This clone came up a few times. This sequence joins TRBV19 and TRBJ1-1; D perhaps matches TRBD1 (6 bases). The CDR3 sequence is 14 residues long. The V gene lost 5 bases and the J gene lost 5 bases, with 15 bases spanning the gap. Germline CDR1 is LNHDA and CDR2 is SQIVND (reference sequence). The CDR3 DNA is TGTGCCAGTAGTCCCCGGGGGGCGTCGACTGAAGCTTTCTTT. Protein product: CASSPRGASTEAFF.

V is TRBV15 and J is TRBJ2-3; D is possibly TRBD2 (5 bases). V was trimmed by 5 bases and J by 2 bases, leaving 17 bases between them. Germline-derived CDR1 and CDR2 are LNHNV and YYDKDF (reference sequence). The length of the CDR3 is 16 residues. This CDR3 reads CATSRGPTSFTDTQYF. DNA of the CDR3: TGTGCCACCAGCCGAGGGCCCACATCCTTCACAGATACGCAGTATTTT.

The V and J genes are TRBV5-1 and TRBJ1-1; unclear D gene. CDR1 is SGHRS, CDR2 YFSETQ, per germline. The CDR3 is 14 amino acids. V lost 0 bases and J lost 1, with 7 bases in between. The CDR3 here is CASSLAGGNTEAFF. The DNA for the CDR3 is TGCGCCAGCAGCTTGGCCGGAGGGAACACTGAAGCTTTCTTT.

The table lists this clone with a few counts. The CDR3 DNA reads TGTGCCAGTAGACAAGCGAGCTCTGGAAACACCATATATTTT. It yields the protein CASRQASSGNTIYF. The chain recombines TRBV19 with TRBJ1-3, with D unresolved. Germline V gene sequence: CDR1 LNHDA, CDR2 SQIVND (reference sequence). The V end was cut by 6 bases, the J end by 0 bases, with 9 bases between. The CDR3 loop spans 14 amino acids.

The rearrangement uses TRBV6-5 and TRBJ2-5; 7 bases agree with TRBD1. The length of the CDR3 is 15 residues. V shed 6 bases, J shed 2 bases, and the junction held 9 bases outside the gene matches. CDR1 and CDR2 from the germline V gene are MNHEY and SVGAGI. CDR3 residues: CASSSRTGIQETQYF. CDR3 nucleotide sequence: TGTGCCAGCAGCTCCCGGACAGGAATACAAGAGACCCAGTACTTC.

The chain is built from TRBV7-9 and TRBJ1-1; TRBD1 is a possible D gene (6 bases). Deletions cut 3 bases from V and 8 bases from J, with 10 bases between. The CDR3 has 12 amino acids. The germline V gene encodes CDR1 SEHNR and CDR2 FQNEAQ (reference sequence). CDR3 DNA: TGTGCCAGCAGCTTGGGGACACTCGAAGCTTTCTTT. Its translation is CASSLGTLEAFF.

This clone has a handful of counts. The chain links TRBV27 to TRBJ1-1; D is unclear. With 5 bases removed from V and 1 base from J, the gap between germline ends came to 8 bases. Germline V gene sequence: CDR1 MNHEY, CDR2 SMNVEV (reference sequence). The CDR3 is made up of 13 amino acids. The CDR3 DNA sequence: TGTGCCAGCAGTGCGAGGCCGAACACTGAAGCTTTCTTT. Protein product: CASSARPNTEAFF.

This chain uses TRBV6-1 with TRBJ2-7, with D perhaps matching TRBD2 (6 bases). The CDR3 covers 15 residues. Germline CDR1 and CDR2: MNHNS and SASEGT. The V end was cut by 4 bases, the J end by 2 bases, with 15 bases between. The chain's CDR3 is CASSASSVPPYEQYF. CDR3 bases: TGTGCCAGCAGTGCATCTAGCGTGCCACCCTACGAGCAGTACTTC.

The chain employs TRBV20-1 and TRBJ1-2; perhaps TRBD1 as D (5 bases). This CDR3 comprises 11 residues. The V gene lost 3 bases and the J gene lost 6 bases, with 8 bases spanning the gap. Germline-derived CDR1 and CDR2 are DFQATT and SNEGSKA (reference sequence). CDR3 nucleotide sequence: TGCAGTGCTAGGGAGGGGAATGGCTACACCTTC. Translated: CSAREGNGYTF.